The rows below give T cell receptor beta chains drawn from one sample of a study of cytomegalovirus exposure and HLA in healthy donors. TCRdb keeps only in-frame clones here, not all; method: immunoSEQ multiplex PCR. The data show 30,000 or so clones, about 60% seen once. The sequenced sample consisted of PBMCs. These receptors all come from a man aged 50 to 59 in good health and CMV-seropositive. Both conserved end residues are part of each CDR3. A D gene is named only where the DNA matches it firmly. Clone sizes are given selectively: once, few, many, or a class where the clone is expanded.

d_call: TRBD2
v_call: TRBV6-5
clone_size: .
j_call: TRBJ2-7
cdr3_aa: CASRLAGTGEQYF
cdr3_nt: TGTGCCAGCAGACTAGCGGGGACGGGGGAGCAGTACTTC

d_call: TRBD2
v_call: TRBV5-1
clone_size: .
j_call: TRBJ2-5
cdr3_aa: CASSPGGVGETQYF
cdr3_nt: TGCGCCAGCAGCCCGGGGGGTGTGGGAGAGACCCAGTACTTC

d_call: .
v_call: TRBV2
clone_size: .
j_call: TRBJ1-3
cdr3_aa: CASSELSSGNTIYF
cdr3_nt: TGTGCCAGCAGCGAACTGAGCTCTGGAAACACCATATATTTT

d_call: .
v_call: TRBV11-2
clone_size: few
j_call: TRBJ2-1
cdr3_aa: CASSAQVAGSYNEQFF
cdr3_nt: TGTGCCAGCAGCGCCCAGGTCGCAGGCTCCTACAATGAGCAGTTCTTC

d_call: TRBD1
v_call: TRBV5-4
clone_size: few
j_call: TRBJ1-6
cdr3_aa: CASSLGQGARSPLHF
cdr3_nt: TGTGCCAGCAGCCTTGGACAGGGGGCAAGATCACCCCTCCACTTT

d_call: TRBD1
v_call: TRBV6-6
clone_size: few
j_call: TRBJ2-1
cdr3_aa: CASTRTGGGEQFF
cdr3_nt: TGTGCCAGCACTCGGACAGGGGGAGGTGAGCAGTTCTTC

d_call: .
v_call: TRBV29-1
clone_size: .
j_call: TRBJ2-7
cdr3_aa: CSVGYGSYEQYF
cdr3_nt: TGCAGCGTTGGATACGGGTCCTACGAGCAGTACTTC

d_call: TRBD1
v_call: TRBV7-7
clone_size: .
j_call: TRBJ2-7
cdr3_aa: CASSAGQGHYEQYF
cdr3_nt: TGTGCCAGCAGCGCTGGACAGGGGCACTACGAGCAGTACTTC

d_call: TRBD1
v_call: TRBV20-1
clone_size: .
j_call: TRBJ1-1
cdr3_aa: CSAEDREAFF
cdr3_nt: TGCAGTGCTGAGGACAGGGAAGCTTTCTTT

d_call: TRBD1
v_call: TRBV19
clone_size: .
j_call: TRBJ1-4
cdr3_aa: CASSLRTGTGEKLFF
cdr3_nt: TGTGCCAGTAGTTTGAGGACAGGGACGGGTGAAAAACTGTTTTTT

d_call: .
v_call: TRBV28
clone_size: .
j_call: TRBJ2-6
cdr3_aa: CASSLRGHSGANVLTF
cdr3_nt: TGTGCCAGCAGTTTGCGGGGCCACTCTGGGGCCAACGTCCTGACTTTC